Below are 9 T cell receptor beta chains sequenced from a single sample in a study of cytomegalovirus exposure and HLA in healthy donors. PCR used 60 Vbeta primers and 13 Jbeta primers. Measured with immunoSEQ multiplex PCR; TCRdb has only the in-frame clones, and not every one. The sample has 100,000 to 150,000 clones, roughly 85% seen once. Sequenced input: PBMCs. The origin of the receptors is a boy between 10 and 17 years old in good health and CMV-seronegative.

The V gene is TRBV7-2, the J gene TRBJ1-1, with D hard to call. Germline V gives CDR1 SGHTA, CDR2 FQGNSA. V lost 11 bases to trimming and J lost 11 bases, with 18 bases between them. The CDR3 sequence is 11 residues long. The CDR3 loop reads CACVSEAQAFF. CDR3 nucleotide sequence: TGTGCCTGCGTGTCCGAGGCCCAGGCTTTCTTT.

This clone was observed a single time. This sequence joins TRBV13 and TRBJ2-1, with TRBD2 matching over 9 bases. Germline V gene lookup returns CDR1 PRHDT and CDR2 FYEKMQ (reference sequence). The length of the CDR3 is 19 residues. V dropped 1 base and J dropped 4; count of bases not matched to a gene: 14. CDR3 DNA sequence: TGTGCCAGCAGCTTAGTTTGGGCGGGAGGGCCTCGGCGGTACAATGAGCAGTTCTTC. The encoded protein is CASSLVWAGGPRRYNEQFF.

V gene TRBV6-5 combines with J gene TRBJ1-4; D uncertain. The CDR3 contains 15 residues. V was trimmed by 0 bases and J by 8 bases, leaving 13 bases between them. Germline V gives CDR1 MNHEY, CDR2 SVGAGI. The CDR3 DNA is TGTGCCAGCAGTTACTCGAGCCAGGATTTCGAAAAACTGTTTTTT. Translation: CASSYSSQDFEKLFF.

This chain uses TRBV19 with TRBJ1-2; 8 nucleotides match TRBD1. From germline, CDR1 is LNHDA and CDR2 SQIVND (reference sequence). Unmatched junction bases numbered 5, after V lost 5 bases and J lost 6 bases. The CDR3 runs to 13 residues. CDR3: CASSATGGDGYTF. CDR3 DNA: TGTGCCAGTAGTGCCACAGGGGGAGATGGCTACACCTTC. The complete variable domain, with remaining parts taken from reference TRBV19 and TRBJ1-2, reads DGGITQSPKYLFRKEGQNVTLSCEQNLNHDAMYWYRQDPGQGLRLIYYSQIVNDFQKGDIAEGYSVSREKKESFPLTVTSAQKNPTAFYLCASSATGGDGYTFGSGTRLTVV.

The chain has TRBV11-3 and TRBJ2-1; 16 bases line up with TRBD2. Losses at the gene ends were 5 bases for V and 8 bases for J; bases not matched to a gene: 3. This CDR3 region has 15 residues. The germline gives CDR1 SGHNT, CDR2 YENEEA. The CDR3 sequence: CASSPGLAGGDEQFF. The CDR3 DNA follows: TGTGCCAGCAGCCCGGGACTAGCGGGAGGGGATGAGCAGTTCTTC.

In its sample, this clone was seen once. The chain recombines TRBV4-1 with TRBJ1-5, with D uncertain. CDR3 length equals 15 residues. Germline assignment: CDR1 MGHRA and CDR2 YSYEKL. Trimming removed 1 base from V and 3 bases from J, with 10 bases in between. CDR3: CASSQGPTHNQPQHF. The CDR3 DNA reads as TGCGCCAGCAGCCAAGGCCCCACACACAATCAGCCCCAGCATTTT.

This chain uses TRBV7-2 with TRBJ2-2; 9 positions match TRBD1. Germline V gene sequence: CDR1 SGHTA, CDR2 FQGNSA. The V gene end was trimmed by 1 base and the J gene end by 8 bases; junction bases not matched to a gene: 5. There are 15 residues in the CDR3. The CDR3 loop reads CASSLGQGVAGELFF. The CDR3 bases are TGTGCCAGCAGCTTAGGACAGGGGGTAGCGGGGGAGCTGTTTTTT.

This clone was picked up one time. This chain links TRBV2 with TRBJ2-3, with D possibly being TRBD2 (5 bases). The V gene lost 3 bases and the J gene lost 3 bases, with 16 bases spanning the gap. The germline gives CDR1 SNHLY, CDR2 FYNNEI. CDR3 length: 16 amino acids. CDR3 nucleotide sequence: TGTGCCAGCAGTGAGGATTATGGGCTAGCTACAGATACGCAGTATTTT. This translates into CASSEDYGLATDTQYF.

The chain uses TRBV6-4 and TRBJ2-7; 7 bases agree with TRBD1. The CDR3 runs to 14 residues. V shed 3 bases and J 6 bases; nucleotides not matched to a gene: 8. Germline CDR1 is MRHNA and CDR2 is SNTAGT. The CDR3 spells CASSEGEGAGEQYF. For the CDR3, the DNA is TGTGCCAGCAGTGAAGGAGAGGGGGCTGGCGAGCAGTACTTC.